This is a list of T cell receptor beta chains from one sample in a study of technical replicates of blood from a few donors. Assay: immunoSEQ multiplex PCR; the TCRdb copy retains only in-frame clones and omits some. The sample records 60,000 to 90,000 clones, around nine tenths being singletons. The sequenced sample was T cells isolated from PBMCs. Source of these receptors: a human donor in good health. Both conserved end residues are part of each CDR3. The D gene is left open where the match is weak. Part of the rows lack a size; the others show once, few, many or a class for expanded clones.

>-|TRBV30|TRBJ2-5|-
TGTGCCTGGAGTTATACAGGGTTGGAGACCCAGTACTTC
CAWSYTGLETQYF
>TRBD1|TRBV6-1|TRBJ2-5|-
TGTGCCAGCAGTGAAATTCTGGGACAGCTCCAAGAGACCCAGTACTTC
CASSEILGQLQETQYF
>-|TRBV21-1|TRBJ1-1|-
TGTGCCAGCAGAAAAGGATATGGAGGGGCGAACACTGAAGCTTTCTTT
CASRKGYGGANTEAFF
>-|TRBV28|TRBJ1-1|-
TGTGCCAGCAGTGTCGATTACAGGGTGAACACTGAAGCTTTCTTT
CASSVDYRVNTEAFF
>TRBD2|TRBV5-1|TRBJ2-7|-
TGCGCCAGCAGCTCGACCCTAATGACTAGCGCAAAAAGCTCCTACGAGCAGTACTTC
CASSSTLMTSAKSSYEQYF
>TRBD1|TRBV6-6|TRBJ1-5|-
TGTGCCAGCAGCCGGGACAGGGAGATACAGCCCCAGCATTTT
CASSRDREIQPQHF
>-|TRBV30|TRBJ1-1|once
TGTGCCCAAGAGGGGGTGGACACTGAAGCTTTCTTT
CAQEGVDTEAFF
>-|TRBV18|TRBJ2-7|-
TGTGCCAGCTCACCAAAGTCACTAGTCTACGAGCAGTACTTC
CASSPKSLVYEQYF
>TRBD2|TRBV19|TRBJ2-7|-
TGTGCCAGTAGTATGTCTAGCGGGAGTGACGAGCAGTACTTC
CASSMSSGSDEQYF
>-|TRBV5-1|TRBJ1-3|-
TGCGCCAGCAGCTTGGGGGGCAGCTCTGGAAACACCATATATTTT
CASSLGGSSGNTIYF
>-|TRBV15|TRBJ2-7|-
TGTGCCACCAGCAGTATCCCCCGGAGGGACGAGCAGTACTTC
CATSSIPRRDEQYF
>-|TRBV5-6|TRBJ1-5|-
TGTGCCAGCAGCTTGGGACAGAGCAATCAGCCCCAGCATTTT
CASSLGQSNQPQHF
>-|TRBV6-5|TRBJ1-1|-
TGTGCCAGCAGACCTAACAGGGTCACTGAAGCTTTCTTT
CASRPNRVTEAFF
>-|TRBV7-9|TRBJ2-1|-
TGTGCCAGCAGCTTAGGCAGGGGAGAGAATGAGCAGTTCTTC
CASSLGRGENEQFF
>-|TRBV19|TRBJ2-5|-
TGTGCCAGTAGTATATGGGGCAGGGAAGAGACCCAGTACTTC
CASSIWGREETQYF
>TRBD2|TRBV5-1|TRBJ2-2|-
TGCGCCAGCAGCTTGTTAGCGGGAGGCCTACGAAACACCGGGGAGCTGTTTTTT
CASSLLAGGLRNTGELFF
>TRBD2|TRBV7-9|TRBJ2-2|-
TGTGCCAGCCACGACTATGGACTAGCGGGAGGGCCTAACACCGGGGAGCTGTTTTTT
CASHDYGLAGGPNTGELFF
>TRBD1|TRBV12-5|TRBJ2-3|-
TGTGCTAGTGGTTTGGTAGCGGACAGGAGTGGTACGCAGTATTTT
CASGLVADRSGTQYF
>TRBD2|TRBV11-3|TRBJ2-7|-
TGTGCCAGCAGCTTACCCAGGACTAGCGGCTACGAGCAGTACTTC
CASSLPRTSGYEQYF
>-|TRBV2|TRBJ2-1|-
TGTGCCAGCAGGACTGCCGGCTACGGCAATGAGCAGTTCTTC
CASRTAGYGNEQFF
>-|TRBV6-1|TRBJ2-7|-
TGTGCCAGCAGTGAGGGGCGGTACTACGAGCAGTACTTC
CASSEGRYYEQYF
>TRBD2|TRBV5-6|TRBJ2-7|-
TGTGCCAGCAGCTTGGATCTAGCGGGAGCCCACGAGCAGTACTTC
CASSLDLAGAHEQYF
>-|TRBV7-6|TRBJ2-3|-
TGTGCCAGCAGCACCTTAGCGGCAGATACGCAGTATTTT
CASSTLAADTQYF
>-|TRBV2|TRBJ2-5|-
TGTGCCAGCATCTCGGGGCAAGAGACCCAGTACTTC
CASISGQETQYF
>TRBD2|TRBV7-3|TRBJ2-1|-
TGTGCCAGCAGCTTAACGCTTGGACTAGCGGATGAGCAGTTCTTC
CASSLTLGLADEQFF
>TRBD2|TRBV19|TRBJ2-3|-
TGTGCCAGTAGTTTACTAGCGGGAGGGCCGGATACGCAGTATTTT
CASSLLAGGPDTQYF